This T cell receptor (beta chain) comes out of a study of type 1 regulatory T cells. Study details: This in vitro CD4 product, T-allo10, is enriched for Tr1 cells and alloantigen-specific.

V shed 4 bases and J shed 7 bases, with 18 bases lying between them. Germline assignment: CDR1 SGHRS and CDR2 YFSETQ. The CDR3 consists of 14 residues. About this clonotype: The antigen is not known.

TCRdb independently ran MiXCR on the reads; one entry per CDR3 protein. The data hold tens of thousands of distinct CDR3 sequences, with over 55% observed a single time. Graft donor-derived T-allo10 cells were described as host-alloantigen-specific, anergic, and alloantigen-specifically suppressive. The sample taken for sequencing was cultured T cells, either the whole culture or a sorted T cell fraction (not recorded which). Subset defined: Tr1-enriched cell product generated in vitro against host alloantigens. This TCR came from a human donor in good health. The chain couples TRBV5-1 to TRBJ2-7, with a weak D call TRBD2 (5 bases). This chain's CDR3 is CASSPEAGPREQYF. The DNA of the CDR3 is TGCGCCAGCAGCCCCGAGGCGGGTCCACGGGAGCAGTACTTC. Full variable domain (rest looked up from reference TRBV5-1 and TRBJ2-7): KAGVTQTPRYLIKTRGQQVTLSCSPISGHRSVSWYQQTPGQGLQFLFEYFSETQRNKGNFPGRFSGRQFSNSRSEMNVSTLELGDSALYLCASSPEAGPREQYFGPGTRLTVT.